One and the same sample provided the 9 T cell receptor beta chains below, sequenced in a study of blood T cell repertoires in COVID-19. Libraries were prepared by immunoSEQ multiplex PCR; TCRdb keeps only in-frame clonotypes and omits some of them. The table shows 250,000 or so clones, with nearly 90% occurring only once. The source material was peripheral blood. The receptors derive from a man younger than 35 with active or convalescent COVID-19.

The rearrangement links TRBV4-1 to TRBJ1-1; 9 nucleotides agree with TRBD1. CDR1 is MGHRA, CDR2 YSYEKL, per germline. CDR3 length equals 15 residues. With V trimmed by 2 bases and J by 6 bases, 7 bases remained unmatched. The CDR3 DNA is TGCGCCAGCAGCCAACGACAGGGGGTCCCGCCTGAAGCTTTCTTT. Translating it yields CASSQRQGVPPEAFF.

The chain employs TRBV28 and TRBJ2-1; 8 bases are a match to TRBD1. V shed 6 bases and J 4 bases; nucleotides not matched to a gene: 8. Looked up from germline, CDR1 is MDHEN and CDR2 is SYDVKM. There are 15 residues in the CDR3. CDR3 sequence: CASRRDRSWYNEQFF. DNA for the CDR3: TGTGCCAGCAGACGGGACAGGTCTTGGTACAATGAGCAGTTCTTC.

This clone was detected only once. The gene calls are TRBV6-5 and TRBJ2-1; 7 nucleotides line up with TRBD2. Germline assignment: CDR1 MNHEY and CDR2 SVGAGI. V gave up 5 bases and J gave up 7 bases; unmatched junction bases: 2. This CDR3 region has 12 residues. CDR3 loop: CASSKGGNEQFF. The DNA for the CDR3 is TGTGCCAGCAGTAAGGGAGGGAATGAGCAGTTCTTC.

The chain uses TRBV9 and TRBJ2-3; D remains ambiguous. Germline lookup yields CDR1 SGDLS and CDR2 YYNGEE. Trimming removed 7 bases from V and 0 bases from J, with 6 bases in between. There are 12 residues in the CDR3. The CDR3 coding sequence is TGTGCCAGCGGGCCAAGCACAGATACGCAGTATTTT. Protein product: CASGPSTDTQYF.

The V call is TRBV4-3, the J call TRBJ1-1; possible D gene TRBD1, 6 bases. The CDR3 covers 15 residues. Per the germline V gene, CDR1 is LGHNA and CDR2 is YSLEER. Trimming shortened V by 0 bases and J by 1 base, and 9 bases separated the two germline ends. CDR3 in DNA: TGCGCCAGCAGCCAAGAGGGCAGGGGGAACACTGAAGCTTTCTTT. Amino acid sequence: CASSQEGRGNTEAFF.

For this clone: The sample contains more than one DNA sequence encoding this CDR3. This chain uses TRBV7-8 with TRBJ2-5; a possible D gene is TRBD1 (5 bases). Trimming took off 2 bases at V and 4 bases at J, with 8 bases between the two ends. CDR1 and CDR2 from the germline V gene are SGHVS and FQNEAQ. The CDR3 length is 13 residues. CDR3 in amino acids: CASSLTGAETQYF. The DNA for the CDR3 is TGTGCCAGCAGCTTAACAGGAGCAGAGACCCAGTACTTC.

The chain has TRBV11-2 and TRBJ1-2, with TRBD1 matching over 7 bases. This CDR3 spans 15 amino acids. The V segment lost 1 base and the J segment 3 bases; nucleotides outside the gene matches: 5. In germline, CDR1 is SGHAT, CDR2 FQNNGV. CDR3 coding DNA: TGTGCCAGCAGCTTAGTACAGGGGTCTTACTATGGCTACACCTTC. Protein product: CASSLVQGSYYGYTF.

The rearrangement links TRBV30 to TRBJ1-4; D is uncertain. Trimming shortened V by 2 bases and J by 2 bases, and 12 bases separated the two germline ends. CDR3 length: 15 amino acids. CDR1 GTSNPN and CDR2 SVGIG come from the germline V gene (reference sequence). CDR3 sequence: CAWSTYGVTNEKLFF. For the CDR3, the DNA is TGTGCCTGGAGTACCTACGGGGTGACTAATGAAAAACTGTTTTTT.

The V and J genes are TRBV6-5 and TRBJ2-1; TRBD2 matches at 8 bases. The CDR3 loop spans 14 amino acids. CDR1 and CDR2 from the germline V gene are MNHEY and SVGAGI. Trimming at V came to 6 bases and at J to 7 bases, leaving 8 bases not matched to a gene. The CDR3 protein is CASSRREGPNEQFF. In DNA form, the CDR3 reads TGTGCCAGCAGCCGCCGGGAGGGCCCGAATGAGCAGTTCTTC.